The source of this TCR beta chain is a study of T-cell memory formation after mild COVID-19. As for the study in general: TCR clusters showed largely donor specificity.

Study findings and constraints: Whether day 37 second-wave clones are SARS-CoV-2-specific was not confirmed. Detection of some responders pre-infection suggested pre-existing cross-reactive memory T cells participated.

TCRdb ran MiXCR on the 5' RACE reads and lists one entry per CDR3 protein. The sample holds 150,000 to 200,000 distinct CDR3 sequences, 16% seen once. Germline-derived CDR1 and CDR2 are MNHEY and SVGEGT. There are 12 residues in the CDR3. Trimming took off 5 bases at V and 6 bases at J, with 11 bases between the two ends. The sample holds a few counts of this clonotype. Its specificity is unknown. This TCR was recovered from an adult woman who had mild COVID-19 (a few samples of this study predate the infection). Cell type and time point are not known. This chain joins TRBV6-2 or TRBV6-3 and TRBJ2-7, with D maybe TRBD2 (6 bases). Source material: PBMCs or a T cell subset sorted from them (not recorded which). CDR3 sequence: CASSKRRAEQYF. As DNA, the CDR3 is TGTGCCAGCAGTAAAAGGAGGGCCGAGCAGTACTTC.